Here is one T cell receptor beta chain with its context. This clone was found once. This clone's antigen is unknown. The sample holds no much larger clone one base away, and base qualities are not on file. Genomic DNA was isolated from the sorted cells so that the TCRbeta CDR3 region could be sequenced. TCRbeta CDR3 regions were sequenced using the immunoSEQ Assay. TCRdb carries this immuneACCESS record with in-frame sequences only. Its versions omit some clonotypes, under half of them owing to an unresolved V gene in the studies checked, with the rest unexplained. For this sample there are 95,000 to 100,000 clones; roughly 83% appear just once. The top ten clones comprise approximately 1.5% of the sample. This entry comes from a study of OX40 agonist ivuxolimab in advanced cancers. Study-wide context: Ivuxolimab was an agonistic, fully human IgG2 monoclonal antibody directed against OX40 (CD134), a costimulatory receptor. Intravenous ivuxolimab was administered to patients every 2 weeks at six dose levels: 0.01, 0.1, 0.3, 1.5, 3 and 10 mg/kg. Among the roughly 54 dose-escalation patients, about 19 had hepatocellular carcinoma, some 15 melanoma, 9 renal cell carcinoma and 9 head and neck cancer. In the dose-escalation cohort, approximately 80% of patients were male, and the mean age was 60 years with a range of roughly 23 to 79. Patients were allowed to have had prior anti-PD-1, anti-PD-L1 or anti-CTLA-4 therapy, and roughly 40% of the dose-escalation patients had been treated with checkpoint inhibitors. Three dose-escalation patients achieved partial responses, one with hepatocellular carcinoma and two with cutaneous melanoma. Peripheral TCRbeta sequencing was intended to test whether TCR sequence diversity was altered and clonal T-cell expansion was caused by ivuxolimab. The paper reports the monotherapy dose-escalation portion (N of about 54 patients) of the phase I ivuxolimab trial. Results and caveats for the whole study, not just this receptor: After ivuxolimab, more expanded clones were found on average in CD8+ T cells than in CD4+ T cells. Partial responders in the 0.1-3.0 mg/kg groups had among the lowest normalized peripheral clonal expansion, especially among CD8+ T cells. At doses of 0.1 to 3.0 mg/kg, clonal expansion of both CD4+ and CD8+ T cells in blood was seen between baseline and week 6. Low levels of normalized T-cell clonal expansion were also seen in some patients who did not respond. Antigen specificity was not determined for the clonally expanded peripheral T cells.

Patients with a history of autoimmune disease or receiving systemic immunosuppression were excluded from the trial. Peripheral blood for TCR sequencing was collected from all dose cohorts at baseline, on cycle 4 day 1, and on cycle 7 day 1. Samples came from an open-label, multicenter, first-in-human phase I dose-escalation trial of ivuxolimab. Adults with locally advanced or metastatic head and neck squamous cell, hepatocellular, melanoma or renal cell carcinoma were enrolled in the trial. Before TCR sequencing, CD4+ T cells and CD8+ T cells from peripheral blood were sorted into separate populations. V was cut back by 2 bases and J by 5 bases, leaving a gap of 15 bases between them. Looking up the germline V gene yields CDR1 MNHEY and CDR2 SVGAGI. The CDR3 contains 15 residues, cysteine and phenylalanine counted. The retained sequence is limited to the CDR3, 45 bases, with the frame set at the first base.

This clonotype was obtained from an adult with an advanced solid tumor such as melanoma, head and neck, liver or kidney cancer. The rearranged segments are TRBV6-5 and TRBJ1-2; the D gene lacks a confident call. Specimen: CD4+ or CD8+ T cells sorted from blood, collected in a trial of the OX40 agonist ivuxolimab. For the CDR3, the sequence is CASSYQPGSLYGYTF. The DNA is TGTGCCAGCAGTTACCAGCCGGGCAGCCTTTATGGCTACACCTTC.